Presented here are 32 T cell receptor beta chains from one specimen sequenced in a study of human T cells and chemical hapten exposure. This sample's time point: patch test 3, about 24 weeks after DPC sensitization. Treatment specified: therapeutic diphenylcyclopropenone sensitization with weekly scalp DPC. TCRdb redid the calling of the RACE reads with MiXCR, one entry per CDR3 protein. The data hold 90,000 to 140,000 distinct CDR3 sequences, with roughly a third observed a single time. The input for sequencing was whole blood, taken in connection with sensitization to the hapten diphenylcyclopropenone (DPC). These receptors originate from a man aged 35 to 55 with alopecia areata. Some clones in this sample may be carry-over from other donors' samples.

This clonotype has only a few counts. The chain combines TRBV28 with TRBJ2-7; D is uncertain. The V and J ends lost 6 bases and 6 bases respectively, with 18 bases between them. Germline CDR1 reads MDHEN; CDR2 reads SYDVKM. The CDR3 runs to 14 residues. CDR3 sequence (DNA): TGTGCCAGCAGCGGAGTCCTACGTAATATCGAGCAGTACTTC. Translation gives CASSGVLRNIEQYF.

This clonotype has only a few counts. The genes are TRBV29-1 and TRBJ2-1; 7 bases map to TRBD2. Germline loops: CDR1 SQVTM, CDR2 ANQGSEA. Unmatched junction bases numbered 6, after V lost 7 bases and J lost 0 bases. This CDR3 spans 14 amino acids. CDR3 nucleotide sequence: TGCAGCGCCGCTAGCGGCAGCTCCTACAATGAGCAGTTCTTC. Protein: CSAASGSSYNEQFF.

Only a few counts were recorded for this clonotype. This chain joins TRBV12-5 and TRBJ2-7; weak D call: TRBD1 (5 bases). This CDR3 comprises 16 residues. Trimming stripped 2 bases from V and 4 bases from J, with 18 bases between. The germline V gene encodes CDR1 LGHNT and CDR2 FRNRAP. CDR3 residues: CASGLPLAQGRYEQYV. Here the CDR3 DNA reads TGTGCTAGTGGTTTGCCCCTGGCCCAGGGCAGATACGAGCAGTACGTC.

The DNA of the CDR3 is TGTGCCAGCAGCCAAGCTAGTCGGGGGCAGTATTTT. It translates to CASSQASRGQYF. The gene calls are TRBV14 and TRBJ2-3; a weak D match, TRBD2 (5 bases). V dropped 1 base and J dropped 11 bases, with 10 bases sitting between them. Germline CDR1 SGHDN, CDR2 FVKESK. The CDR3 covers 12 residues.

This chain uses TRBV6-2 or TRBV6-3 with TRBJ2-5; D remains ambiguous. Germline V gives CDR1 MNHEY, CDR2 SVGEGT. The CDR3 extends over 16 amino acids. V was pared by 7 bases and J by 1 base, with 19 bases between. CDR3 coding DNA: TGTGCCAGCATCTTACCCCGACCGATACTCCAAGAGACCCAGTACTTC. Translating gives CASILPRPILQETQYF.

The CDR3, as DNA: TGTGCCAGCAGCGGGGGATCGGACACTGAAGCTTTCTTT. The encoded protein is CASSGGSDTEAFF. This rearrangement joins TRBV11-3 to TRBJ1-1; possible D gene TRBD1, 5 bases. The CDR3 sequence is 13 residues long. Germline values: CDR1 SGHNT, CDR2 YENEEA. V gave up 5 bases and J gave up 3 bases, with 10 bases separating them.

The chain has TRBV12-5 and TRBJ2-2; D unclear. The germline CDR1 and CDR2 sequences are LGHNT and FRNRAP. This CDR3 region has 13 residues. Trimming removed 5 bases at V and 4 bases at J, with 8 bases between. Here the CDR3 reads CASGPDITGELFF. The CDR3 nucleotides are TGTGCTAGTGGTCCTGATATCACCGGGGAGCTGTTTTTT.

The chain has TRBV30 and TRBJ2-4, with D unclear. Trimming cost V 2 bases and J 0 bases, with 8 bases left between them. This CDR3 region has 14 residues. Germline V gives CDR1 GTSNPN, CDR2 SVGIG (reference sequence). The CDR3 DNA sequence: TGTGCCTGGAGTTTGAGCATAGCCAAAAACATTCAGTACTTC. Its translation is CAWSLSIAKNIQYF.

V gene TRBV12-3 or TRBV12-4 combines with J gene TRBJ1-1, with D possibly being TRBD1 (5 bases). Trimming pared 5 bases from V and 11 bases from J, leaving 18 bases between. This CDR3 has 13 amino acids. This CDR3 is CASSPGTALGAFF. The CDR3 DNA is TGTGCCAGCAGTCCAGGGACGGCGCTGGGCGCTTTCTTT.

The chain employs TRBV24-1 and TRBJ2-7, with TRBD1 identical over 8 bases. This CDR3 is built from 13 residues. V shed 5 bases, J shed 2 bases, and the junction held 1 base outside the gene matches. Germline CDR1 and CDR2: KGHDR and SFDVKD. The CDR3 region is CATSAGGPYEQYF. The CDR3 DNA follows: TGTGCCACCAGTGCAGGGGGCCCCTACGAGCAGTACTTC.

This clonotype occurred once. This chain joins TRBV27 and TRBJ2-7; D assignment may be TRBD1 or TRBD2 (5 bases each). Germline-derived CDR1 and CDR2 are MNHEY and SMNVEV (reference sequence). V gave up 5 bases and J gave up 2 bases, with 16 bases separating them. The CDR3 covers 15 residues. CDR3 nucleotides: TGTGCCAGCAGTACCTCGGGGCCCGGCGCCTACGAGCAGTACGTC. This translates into CASSTSGPGAYEQYV.

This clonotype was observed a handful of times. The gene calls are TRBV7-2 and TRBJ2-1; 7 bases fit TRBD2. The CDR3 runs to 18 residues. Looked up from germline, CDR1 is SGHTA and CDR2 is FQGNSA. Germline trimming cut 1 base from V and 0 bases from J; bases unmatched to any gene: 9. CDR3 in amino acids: CASSLEQGREASYNEQFF. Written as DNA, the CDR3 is TGTGCCAGCAGCTTAGAGCAGGGCCGGGAGGCCTCCTACAATGAGCAGTTCTTC.

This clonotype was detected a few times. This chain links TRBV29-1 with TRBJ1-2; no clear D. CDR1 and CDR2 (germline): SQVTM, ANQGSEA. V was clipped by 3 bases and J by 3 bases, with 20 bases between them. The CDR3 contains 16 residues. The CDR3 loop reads CSVDRGGGEIDYGYTF. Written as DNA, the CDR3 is TGCAGCGTTGACAGAGGCGGCGGGGAAATCGACTATGGCTACACCTTC.

In nucleotides, the CDR3 is TGTGCCAGCAGCCAAGTAATTAACTTAGCCAAAAACATTCAGTACTTC. Translated, it gives CASSQVINLAKNIQYF. The chain uses TRBV3-1 and TRBJ2-4; no firm D call. The CDR3 covers 16 residues. Germline V lookup: CDR1 LGHDT, CDR2 YNNKEL (reference sequence). The V end lost 1 base, the J end lost 0 bases, and 10 bases lay between the germline ends.

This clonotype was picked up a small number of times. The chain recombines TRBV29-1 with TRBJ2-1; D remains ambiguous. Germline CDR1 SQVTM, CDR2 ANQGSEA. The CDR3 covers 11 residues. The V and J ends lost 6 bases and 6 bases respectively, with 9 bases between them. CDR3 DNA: TGCAGCGTGAATAGTGGCAATGAGCAGTTCTTC. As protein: CSVNSGNEQFF.

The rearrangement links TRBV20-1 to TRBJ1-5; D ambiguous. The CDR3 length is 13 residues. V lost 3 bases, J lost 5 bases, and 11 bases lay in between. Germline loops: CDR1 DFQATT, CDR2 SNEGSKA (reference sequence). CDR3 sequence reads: CSARATGDQPQHF. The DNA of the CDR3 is TGCAGTGCTAGGGCCACGGGTGATCAGCCCCAGCATTTT.

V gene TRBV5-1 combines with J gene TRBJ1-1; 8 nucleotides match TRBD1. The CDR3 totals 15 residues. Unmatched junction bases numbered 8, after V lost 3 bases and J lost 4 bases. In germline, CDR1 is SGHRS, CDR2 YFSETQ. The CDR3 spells CASSSNTGGSTEAFF. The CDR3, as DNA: TGCGCCAGCAGCTCAAATACAGGGGGAAGCACTGAAGCTTTCTTT.

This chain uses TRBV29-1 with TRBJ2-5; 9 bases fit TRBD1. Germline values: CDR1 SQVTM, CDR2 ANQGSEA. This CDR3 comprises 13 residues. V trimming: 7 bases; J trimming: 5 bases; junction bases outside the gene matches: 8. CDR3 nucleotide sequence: TGCAGCGCCCCAAGACAGGGGGACGAGACCCAGTACTTC. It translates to CSAPRQGDETQYF.

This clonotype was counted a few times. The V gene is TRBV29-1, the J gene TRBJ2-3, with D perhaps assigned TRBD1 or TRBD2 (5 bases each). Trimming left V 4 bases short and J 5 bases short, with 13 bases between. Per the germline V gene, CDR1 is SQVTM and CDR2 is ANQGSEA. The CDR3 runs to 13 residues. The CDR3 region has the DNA TGCAGCGTTGGTCCGGGACGGGGAGATACGCAGTATTTT. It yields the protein CSVGPGRGDTQYF.

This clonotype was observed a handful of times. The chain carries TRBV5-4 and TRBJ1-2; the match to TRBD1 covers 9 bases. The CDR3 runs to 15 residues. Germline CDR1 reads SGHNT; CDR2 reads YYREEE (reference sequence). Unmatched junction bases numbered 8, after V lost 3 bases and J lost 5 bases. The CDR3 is CASSSPGTGSYGYTF. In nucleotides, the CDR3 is TGTGCCAGCAGCTCCCCCGGGACAGGGAGTTATGGCTACACCTTC. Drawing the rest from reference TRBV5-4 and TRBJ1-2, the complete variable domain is ETGVTQSPTHLIKTRGQQVTLRCSSQSGHNTVSWYQQALGQGPQFIFQYYREEENGRGNFPPRFSGLQFPNYSSELNVNALELDDSALYLCASSSPGTGSYGYTFGSGTRLTVV.

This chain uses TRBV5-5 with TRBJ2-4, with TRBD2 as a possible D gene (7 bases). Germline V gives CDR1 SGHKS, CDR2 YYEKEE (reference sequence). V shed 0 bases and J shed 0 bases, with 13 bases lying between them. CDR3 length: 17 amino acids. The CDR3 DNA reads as TGTGCCAGCAGCTTGGAGCAAGGGGGGGGAGCCAAAAACATTCAGTACTTC. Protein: CASSLEQGGGAKNIQYF.

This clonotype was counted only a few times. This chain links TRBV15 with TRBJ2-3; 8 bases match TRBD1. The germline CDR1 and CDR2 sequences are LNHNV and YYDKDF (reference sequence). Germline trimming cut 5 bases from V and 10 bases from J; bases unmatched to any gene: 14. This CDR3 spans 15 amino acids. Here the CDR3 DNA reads TGTGCCACCAGCCTTCGGACAGGGCGAGGGCCGGCGCAGTATTTT. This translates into CATSLRTGRGPAQYF.

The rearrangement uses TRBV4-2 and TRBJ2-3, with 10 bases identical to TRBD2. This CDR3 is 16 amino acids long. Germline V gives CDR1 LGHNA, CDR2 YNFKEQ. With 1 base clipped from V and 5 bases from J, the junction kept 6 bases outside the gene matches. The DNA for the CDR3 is TGTGCCAGCAGCCAAGCAGCGGGAGGGCCTGAAGATACGCAGTATTTT. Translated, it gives CASSQAAGGPEDTQYF.

The CDR3 region is CASSLGTSGTWFSNEQFF. The CDR3 DNA reads TGTGCCAGCAGCTTAGGAACTAGCGGGACCTGGTTTAGCAATGAGCAGTTCTTC. This chain joins TRBV7-3 and TRBJ2-1; 10 positions match TRBD2. Looked up from germline, CDR1 is SGHTA and CDR2 is FQGTGA. V was clipped by 2 bases and J by 6 bases; unmatched bases: 13. The CDR3 consists of 18 residues.

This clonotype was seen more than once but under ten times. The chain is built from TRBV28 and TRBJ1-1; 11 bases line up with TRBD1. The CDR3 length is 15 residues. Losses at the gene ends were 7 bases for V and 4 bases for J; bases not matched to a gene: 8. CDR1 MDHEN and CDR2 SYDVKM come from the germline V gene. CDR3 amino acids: CASTSPGTGGTEAFF. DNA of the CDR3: TGTGCCAGCACTTCGCCGGGGACAGGGGGCACTGAAGCTTTCTTT.

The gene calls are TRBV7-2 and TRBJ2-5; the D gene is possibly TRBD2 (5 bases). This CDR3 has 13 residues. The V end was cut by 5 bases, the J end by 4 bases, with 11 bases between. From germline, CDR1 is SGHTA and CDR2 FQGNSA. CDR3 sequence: CASSQAGVETQYF. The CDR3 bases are TGTGCCAGCAGCCAAGCCGGGGTAGAGACCCAGTACTTC. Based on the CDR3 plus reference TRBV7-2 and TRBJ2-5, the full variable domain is GAGVSQSPSNKVTEKGKDVELRCDPISGHTALYWYRQSLGQGLEFLIYFQGNSAPDKSGLPSDRFSAERTGGSVSTLTIQRTQQEDSAVYLCASSQAGVETQYFGPGTRLLVL.

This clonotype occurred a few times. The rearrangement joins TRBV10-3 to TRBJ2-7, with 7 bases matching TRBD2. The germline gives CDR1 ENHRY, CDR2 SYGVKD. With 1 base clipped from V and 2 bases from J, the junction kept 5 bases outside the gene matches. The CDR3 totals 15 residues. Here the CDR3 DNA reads TGTGCCATCAGTGAGTGGGCTAGCGGACCCTACGAGCAGTACGTC. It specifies CAISEWASGPYEQYV.

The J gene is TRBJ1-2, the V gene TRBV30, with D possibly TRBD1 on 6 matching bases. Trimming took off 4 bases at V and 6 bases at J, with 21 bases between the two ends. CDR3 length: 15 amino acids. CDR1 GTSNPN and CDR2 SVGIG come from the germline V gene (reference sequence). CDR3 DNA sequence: TGTGCCTGGACTCGAAGACGGGGGGCTGAGGATGGCTACACCTTC. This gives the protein CAWTRRRGAEDGYTF.

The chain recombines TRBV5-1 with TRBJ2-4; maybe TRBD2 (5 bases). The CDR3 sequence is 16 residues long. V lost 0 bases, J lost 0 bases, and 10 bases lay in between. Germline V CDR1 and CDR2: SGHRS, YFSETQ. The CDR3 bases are TGCGCCAGCAGCTTGGTCCTAGCCGGAGCCAAAAACATTCAGTACTTC. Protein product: CASSLVLAGAKNIQYF.

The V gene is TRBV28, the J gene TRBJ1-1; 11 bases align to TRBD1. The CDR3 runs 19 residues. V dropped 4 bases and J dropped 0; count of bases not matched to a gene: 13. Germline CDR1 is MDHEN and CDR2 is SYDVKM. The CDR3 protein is CASSSHSGQGVYMNTEAFF. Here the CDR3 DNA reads TGTGCCAGCAGTTCCCACTCGGGACAGGGGGTTTACATGAACACTGAAGCTTTCTTT.

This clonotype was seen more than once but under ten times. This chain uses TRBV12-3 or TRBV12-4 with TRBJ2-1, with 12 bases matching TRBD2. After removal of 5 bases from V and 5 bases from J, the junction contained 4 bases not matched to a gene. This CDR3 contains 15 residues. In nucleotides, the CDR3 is TGTGCCAGCAGTCCTCGGACTAGCGGGAACAATGAGCAGTTCTTC. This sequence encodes CASSPRTSGNNEQFF.

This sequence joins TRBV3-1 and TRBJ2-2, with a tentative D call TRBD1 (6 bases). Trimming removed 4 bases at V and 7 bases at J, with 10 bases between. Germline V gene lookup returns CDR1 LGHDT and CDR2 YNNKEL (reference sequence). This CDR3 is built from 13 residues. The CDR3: CASSPQGVGELFF. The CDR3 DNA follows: TGTGCCAGCAGCCCACAGGGAGTCGGGGAGCTGTTTTTT.